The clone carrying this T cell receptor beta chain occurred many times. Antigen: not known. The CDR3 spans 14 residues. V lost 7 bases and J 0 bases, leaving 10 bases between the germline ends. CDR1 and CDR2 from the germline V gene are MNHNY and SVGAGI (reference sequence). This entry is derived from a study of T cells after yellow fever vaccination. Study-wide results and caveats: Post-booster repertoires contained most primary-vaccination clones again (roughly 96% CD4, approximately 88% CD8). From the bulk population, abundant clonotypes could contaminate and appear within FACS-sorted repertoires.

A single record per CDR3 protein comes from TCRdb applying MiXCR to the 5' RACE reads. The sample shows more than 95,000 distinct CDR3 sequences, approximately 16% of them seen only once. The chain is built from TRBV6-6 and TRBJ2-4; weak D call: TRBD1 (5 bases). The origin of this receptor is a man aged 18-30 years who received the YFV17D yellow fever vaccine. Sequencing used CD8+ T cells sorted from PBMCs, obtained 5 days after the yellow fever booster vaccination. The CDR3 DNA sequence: TGTGCCAGCACCACAGGAGTAGCCAAAAACATTCAGTACTTC. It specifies CASTTGVAKNIQYF.